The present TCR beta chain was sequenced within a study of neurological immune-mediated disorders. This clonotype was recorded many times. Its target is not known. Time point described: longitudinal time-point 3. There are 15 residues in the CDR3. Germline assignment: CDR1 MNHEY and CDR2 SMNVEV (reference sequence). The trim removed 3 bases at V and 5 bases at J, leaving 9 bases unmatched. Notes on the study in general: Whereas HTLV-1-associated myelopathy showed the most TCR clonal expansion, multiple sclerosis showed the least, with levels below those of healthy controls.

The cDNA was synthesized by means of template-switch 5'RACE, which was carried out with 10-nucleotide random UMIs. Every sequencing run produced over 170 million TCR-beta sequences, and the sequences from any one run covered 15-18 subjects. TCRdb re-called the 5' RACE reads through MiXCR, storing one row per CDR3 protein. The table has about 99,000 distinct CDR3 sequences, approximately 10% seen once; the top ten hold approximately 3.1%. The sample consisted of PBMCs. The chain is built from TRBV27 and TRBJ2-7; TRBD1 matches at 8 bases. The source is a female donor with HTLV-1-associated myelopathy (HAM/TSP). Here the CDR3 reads CASSFGQGARNEQYF. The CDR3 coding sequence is TGTGCCAGCAGTTTCGGTCAGGGGGCGAGAAACGAGCAGTACTTC.